This T cell receptor (beta chain) was sequenced in a study of regulatory T cells in long-lasting Graves disease. The V end was cut by 1 base, the J end by 4 bases, with 16 bases between. The CDR3 extends over 17 amino acids. Per germline, CDR1 MDHEN and CDR2 SYDVKM. This clonotype came up a few times. A much larger clone lies a single base off, so this may be a read error. Time point specified: newly diagnosed GD, antithyroid drugs for less than 3 months. Making the TCR library involved RNA that had been extracted from PBMCs. Combining iRepertoire HTBI primers with Arm-PCR of CDR3 regions, the authors built TCR beta libraries. TCRdb re-called the multiplex PCR reads with MiXCR, one entry per CDR3 protein. Here the sample spans about 400,000 distinct CDR3 sequences, over 12% being singletons. The same sample was also studied in work on T cells in Graves' hyperthyroidism and ophthalmopathy.

The material sequenced was peripheral blood mononuclear cells (PBMCs), taken at new diagnosis, from a patient treated with antithyroid drugs. This TCR was sampled from a woman aged 40 to 50 with Graves disease. This chain joins TRBV28 and TRBJ2-2; D is perhaps TRBD1 or TRBD2 (6 bases each). This CDR3 is CASSLLGGGHSTGELFF. The CDR3 DNA reads TGTGCCAGCAGTTTATTAGGGGGAGGTCATTCCACCGGGGAGCTGTTTTTT.